Sequencing of this T cell receptor beta chain was carried out in a study of blood T cell repertoires in COVID-19. Profiling relied on immunoSEQ multiplex PCR, and the TCRdb table lists in-frame clones only, not all of them. Here the sample spans some 250,000 clones, 75% to 90% being singletons. The clonotype originates from a woman in her forties or fifties who had recovered from COVID-19. Sequenced sample: PBMCs or T cells enriched from blood (not recorded which).

The CDR3 DNA follows: TGTGCCAGCAGCGTTAGTTCTAACTATGGCTACACCTTC. Encoded protein: CASSVSSNYGYTF. The gene calls are TRBV9 and TRBJ1-2; D is unresolved. Trimming removed 2 bases at V and 0 bases at J, with 5 bases between. Germline assignment: CDR1 SGDLS and CDR2 YYNGEE. The CDR3 consists of 13 residues.